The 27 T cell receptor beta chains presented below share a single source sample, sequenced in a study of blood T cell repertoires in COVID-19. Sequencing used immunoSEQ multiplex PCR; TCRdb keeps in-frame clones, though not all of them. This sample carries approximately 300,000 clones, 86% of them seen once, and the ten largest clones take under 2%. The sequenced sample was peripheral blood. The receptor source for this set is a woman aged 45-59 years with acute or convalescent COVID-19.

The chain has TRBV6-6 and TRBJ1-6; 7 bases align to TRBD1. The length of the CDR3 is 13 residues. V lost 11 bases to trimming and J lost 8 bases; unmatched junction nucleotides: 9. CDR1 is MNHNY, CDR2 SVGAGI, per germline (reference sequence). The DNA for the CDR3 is TGTGCCGGAGCGAGGCAGGGGGATTCACCCCTCCACTTT. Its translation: CAGARQGDSPLHF.

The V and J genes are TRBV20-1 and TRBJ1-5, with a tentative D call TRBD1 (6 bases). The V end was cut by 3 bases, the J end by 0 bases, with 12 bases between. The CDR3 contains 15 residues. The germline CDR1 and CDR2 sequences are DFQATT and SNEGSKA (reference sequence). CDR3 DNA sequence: TGCAGTGCTAGTGCAGGGGAGTATAGCAATCAGCCCCAGCATTTT. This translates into CSASAGEYSNQPQHF.

CDR3 bases: TGTGCCAGCAGCCTGATGACAGGGTTTGAAGAAAAACTGTTTTTT. Its protein product is CASSLMTGFEEKLFF. J is TRBJ1-4 and V is TRBV7-9, with TRBD1 identical over 7 bases. The CDR3 runs to 15 residues. V trimming: 5 bases; J trimming: 8 bases; junction bases outside the gene matches: 11. Germline CDR1 and CDR2: SEHNR and FQNEAQ (reference sequence).

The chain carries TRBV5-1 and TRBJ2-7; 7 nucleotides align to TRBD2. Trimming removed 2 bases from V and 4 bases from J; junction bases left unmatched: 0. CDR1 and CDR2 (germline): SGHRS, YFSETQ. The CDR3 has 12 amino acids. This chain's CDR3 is CASSFGGYEQYF. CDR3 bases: TGCGCCAGCAGCTTCGGGGGGTACGAGCAGTACTTC.

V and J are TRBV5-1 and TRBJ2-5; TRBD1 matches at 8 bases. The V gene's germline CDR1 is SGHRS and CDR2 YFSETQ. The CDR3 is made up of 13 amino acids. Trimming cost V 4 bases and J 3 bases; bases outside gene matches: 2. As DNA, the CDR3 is TGCGCCAGCAGCGTACAGGGGGAAGAGACCCAGTACTTC. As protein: CASSVQGEETQYF.

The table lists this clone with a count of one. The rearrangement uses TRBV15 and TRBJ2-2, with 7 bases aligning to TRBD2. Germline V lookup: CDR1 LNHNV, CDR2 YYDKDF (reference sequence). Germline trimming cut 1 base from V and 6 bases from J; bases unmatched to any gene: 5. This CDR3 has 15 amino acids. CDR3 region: CATSRVRETSGELFF. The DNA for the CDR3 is TGTGCCACCAGCAGAGTGCGGGAGACATCCGGGGAGCTGTTTTTT.

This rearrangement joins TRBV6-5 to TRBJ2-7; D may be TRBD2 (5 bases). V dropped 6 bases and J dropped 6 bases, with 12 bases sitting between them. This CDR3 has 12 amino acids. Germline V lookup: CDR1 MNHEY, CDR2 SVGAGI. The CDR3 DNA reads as TGTGCCAGCAGCCGGACTTCGAGCGAGCAGTACTTC. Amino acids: CASSRTSSEQYF.

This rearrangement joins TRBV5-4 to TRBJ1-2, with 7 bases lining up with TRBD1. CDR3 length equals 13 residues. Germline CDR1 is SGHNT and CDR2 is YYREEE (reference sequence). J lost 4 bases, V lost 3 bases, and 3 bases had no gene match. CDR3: CASSSTGAYGYTF. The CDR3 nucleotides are TGTGCCAGCAGCTCAACAGGGGCCTATGGCTACACCTTC.

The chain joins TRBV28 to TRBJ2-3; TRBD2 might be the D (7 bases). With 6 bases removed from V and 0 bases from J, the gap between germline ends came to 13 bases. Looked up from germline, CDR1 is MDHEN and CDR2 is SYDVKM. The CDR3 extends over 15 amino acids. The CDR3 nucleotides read TGTGCCAGCAGCCTGCGGGGGCTGAGCACAGATACGCAGTATTTT. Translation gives CASSLRGLSTDTQYF.

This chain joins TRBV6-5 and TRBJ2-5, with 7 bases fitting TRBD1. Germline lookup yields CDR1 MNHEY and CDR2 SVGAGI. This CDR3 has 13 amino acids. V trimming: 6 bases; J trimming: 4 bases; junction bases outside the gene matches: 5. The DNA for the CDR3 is TGTGCCAGCAGACCGACAGGGATAGAGACCCAGTACTTC. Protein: CASRPTGIETQYF.

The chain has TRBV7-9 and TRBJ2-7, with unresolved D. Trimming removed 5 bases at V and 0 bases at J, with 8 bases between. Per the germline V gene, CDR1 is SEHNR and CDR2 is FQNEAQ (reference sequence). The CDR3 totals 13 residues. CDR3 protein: CASSPSPSYEQYF. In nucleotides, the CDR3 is TGTGCCAGCAGCCCGAGTCCCTCCTACGAGCAGTACTTC.

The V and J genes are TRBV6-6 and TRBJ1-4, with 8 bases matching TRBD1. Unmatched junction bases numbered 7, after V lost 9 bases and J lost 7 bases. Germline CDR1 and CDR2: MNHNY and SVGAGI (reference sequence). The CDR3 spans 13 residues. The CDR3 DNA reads TGTGCCAGTAACAGGGGGGAGGTTGAAAAACTGTTTTTT. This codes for CASNRGEVEKLFF.

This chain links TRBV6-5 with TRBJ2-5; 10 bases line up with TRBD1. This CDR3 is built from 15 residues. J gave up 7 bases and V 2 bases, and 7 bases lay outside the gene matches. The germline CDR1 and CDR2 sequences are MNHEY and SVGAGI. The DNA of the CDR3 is TGTGCCAGCAGTTACGCGGGACAGGGGACGGGGACCCAGTACTTC. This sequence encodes CASSYAGQGTGTQYF.

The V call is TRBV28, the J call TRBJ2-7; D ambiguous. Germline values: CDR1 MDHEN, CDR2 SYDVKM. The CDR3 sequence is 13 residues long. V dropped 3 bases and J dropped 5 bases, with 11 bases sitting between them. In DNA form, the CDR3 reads TGTGCCAGCAGTTTTAGCCCGGCCAACGAGCAGTACTTC. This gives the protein CASSFSPANEQYF.

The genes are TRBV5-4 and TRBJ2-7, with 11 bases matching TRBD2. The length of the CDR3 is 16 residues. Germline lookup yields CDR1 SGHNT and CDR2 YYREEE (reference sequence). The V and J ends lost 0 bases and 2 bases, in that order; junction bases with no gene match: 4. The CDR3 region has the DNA TGTGCCAGCAGCTTGGGGGGACTAGCGGCGGCCTACGAGCAGTACTTC. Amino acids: CASSLGGLAAAYEQYF.

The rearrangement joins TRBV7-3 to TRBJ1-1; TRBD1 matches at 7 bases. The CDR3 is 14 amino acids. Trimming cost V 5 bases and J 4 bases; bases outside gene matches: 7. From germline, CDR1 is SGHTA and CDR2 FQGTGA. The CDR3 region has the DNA TGTGCCAGCAGCGGCACACAGGGGAGCACTGAAGCTTTCTTT. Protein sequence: CASSGTQGSTEAFF.

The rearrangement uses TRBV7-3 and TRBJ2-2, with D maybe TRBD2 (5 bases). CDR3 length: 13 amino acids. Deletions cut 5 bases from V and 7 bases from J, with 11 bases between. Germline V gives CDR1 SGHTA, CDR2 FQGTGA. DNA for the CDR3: TGTGCCAGCAGCCCTCCGGGAATCGGGGAGCTGTTTTTT. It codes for CASSPPGIGELFF.

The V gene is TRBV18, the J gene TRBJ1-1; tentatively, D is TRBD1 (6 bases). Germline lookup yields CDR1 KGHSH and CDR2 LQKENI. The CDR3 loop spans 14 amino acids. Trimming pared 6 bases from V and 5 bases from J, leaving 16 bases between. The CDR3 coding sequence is TGTGCCAGCTCGCGAGACAGGTCGGGGACTGAAGCTTTCTTT. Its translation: CASSRDRSGTEAFF.

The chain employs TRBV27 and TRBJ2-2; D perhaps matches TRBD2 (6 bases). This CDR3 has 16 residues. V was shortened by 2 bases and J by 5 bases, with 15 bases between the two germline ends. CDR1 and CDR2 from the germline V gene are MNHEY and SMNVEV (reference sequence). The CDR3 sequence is CASSLTGGGGTGELFF. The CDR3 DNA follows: TGTGCCAGCAGTTTAACGGGTGGTGGGGGGACCGGGGAGCTGTTTTTT.

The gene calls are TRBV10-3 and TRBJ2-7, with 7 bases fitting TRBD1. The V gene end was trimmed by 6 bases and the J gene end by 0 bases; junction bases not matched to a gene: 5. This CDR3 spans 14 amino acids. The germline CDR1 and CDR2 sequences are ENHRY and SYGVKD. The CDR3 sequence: CAIRPGQYSYEQYF. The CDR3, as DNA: TGTGCCATCAGACCGGGACAGTACTCCTACGAGCAGTACTTC.

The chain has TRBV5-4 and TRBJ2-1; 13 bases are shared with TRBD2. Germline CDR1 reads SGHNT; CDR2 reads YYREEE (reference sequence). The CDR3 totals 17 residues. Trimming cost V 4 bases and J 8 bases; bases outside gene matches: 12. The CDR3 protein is CASSPGLAGAPGDEQFF. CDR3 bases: TGTGCCAGCAGCCCCGGACTAGCGGGAGCCCCTGGGGATGAGCAGTTCTTC. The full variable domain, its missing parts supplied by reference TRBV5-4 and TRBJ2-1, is ETGVTQSPTHLIKTRGQQVTLRCSSQSGHNTVSWYQQALGQGPQFIFQYYREEENGRGNFPPRFSGLQFPNYSSELNVNALELDDSALYLCASSPGLAGAPGDEQFFGPGTRLTVL.

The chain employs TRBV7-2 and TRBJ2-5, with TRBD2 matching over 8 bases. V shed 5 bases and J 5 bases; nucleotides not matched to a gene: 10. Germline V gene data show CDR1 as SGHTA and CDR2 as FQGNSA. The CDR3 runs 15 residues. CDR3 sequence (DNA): TGTGCCAGCAGCCCTTCAGCGGGAGTGAGGGAGACCCAGTACTTC. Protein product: CASSPSAGVRETQYF. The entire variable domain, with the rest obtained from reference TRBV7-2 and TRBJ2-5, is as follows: GAGVSQSPSNKVTEKGKDVELRCDPISGHTALYWYRQSLGQGLEFLIYFQGNSAPDKSGLPSDRFSAERTGGSVSTLTIQRTQQEDSAVYLCASSPSAGVRETQYFGPGTRLLVL.

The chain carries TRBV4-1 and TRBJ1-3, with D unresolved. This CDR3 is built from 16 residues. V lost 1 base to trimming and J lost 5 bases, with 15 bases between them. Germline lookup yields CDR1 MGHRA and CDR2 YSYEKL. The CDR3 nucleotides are TGCGCCAGCAGCCAAGTTATCCCTCGAGCAAGAAACACCATATATTTT. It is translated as CASSQVIPRARNTIYF.

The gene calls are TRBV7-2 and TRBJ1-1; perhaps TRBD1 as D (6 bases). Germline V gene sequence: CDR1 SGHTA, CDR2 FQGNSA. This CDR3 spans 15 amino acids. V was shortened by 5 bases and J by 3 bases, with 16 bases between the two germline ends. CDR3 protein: CASSPHRVEDTEAFF. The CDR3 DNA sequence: TGTGCCAGCAGCCCCCACAGGGTGGAGGACACTGAAGCTTTCTTT.

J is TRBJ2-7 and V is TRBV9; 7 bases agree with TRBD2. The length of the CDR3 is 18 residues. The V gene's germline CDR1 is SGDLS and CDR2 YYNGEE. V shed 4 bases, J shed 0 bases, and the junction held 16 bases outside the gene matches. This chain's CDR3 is CASSPTGTTLLNSYEQYF. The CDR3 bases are TGTGCCAGCAGCCCAACCGGGACTACCCTCCTCAACTCCTACGAGCAGTACTTC. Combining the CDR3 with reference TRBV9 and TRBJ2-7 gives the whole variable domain DSGVTQTPKHLITATGQRVTLRCSPRSGDLSVYWYQQSLDQGLQFLIQYYNGEERAKGNILERFSAQQFPDLHSELNLSSLELGDSALYFCASSPTGTTLLNSYEQYFGPGTRLTVT.

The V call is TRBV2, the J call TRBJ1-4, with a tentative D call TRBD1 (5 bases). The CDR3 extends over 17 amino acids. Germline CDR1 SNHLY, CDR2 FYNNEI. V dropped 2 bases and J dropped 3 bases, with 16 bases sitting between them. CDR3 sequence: CASSETGQGGSNEKLFF. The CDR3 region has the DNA TGTGCCAGCAGTGAAACCGGACAAGGCGGCTCTAATGAAAAACTGTTTTTT.

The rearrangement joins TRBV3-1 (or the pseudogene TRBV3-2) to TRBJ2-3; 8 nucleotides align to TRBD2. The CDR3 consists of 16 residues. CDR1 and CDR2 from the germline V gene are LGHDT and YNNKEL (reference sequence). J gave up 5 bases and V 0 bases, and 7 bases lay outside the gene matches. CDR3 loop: CASSQDSGARRDTQYF. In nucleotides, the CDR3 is TGTGCCAGCAGCCAAGATAGCGGGGCTCGCAGAGATACGCAGTATTTT.